The T cell receptor (beta chain) described here comes from a study of T-cell reconstitution after alpha-beta-depleted transplantation in children. Study findings and constraints: When one year had passed after transplant, most T-cell counts and diversity came from newly produced T cells. Alpha-beta T cells about two months after transplant reportedly derived from several hundred expanded graft clones. Surviving recipient T cells and thymic progenitors produced the high day-60 TCRbeta diversity seen in some patients.

Researchers prepared the TCRbeta library using unique molecular identifiers, the study reports. TCRdb redid the calling of the PCR reads with MiXCR, one entry per CDR3 protein. This table has hundreds of thousands of distinct CDR3 sequences, approximately 8% appearing once. V lost 4 bases, J lost 7 bases, and 14 bases stayed unmatched. This CDR3 contains 17 residues. Germline CDR1 and CDR2: SGHTA and FQGNSA. A word on this clonotype: Its antigen is as yet unknown.

This receptor was identified in a male patient aged 2 to 10 who had a stem cell transplant for acute myeloid leukemia, so the T cells may come from the graft donor. The rearrangement joins TRBV7-2 to TRBJ1-5; 9 nucleotides match TRBD1. The input for sequencing was PBMCs, mostly from graft donor cells, taken 360 days after TCRalphabeta/CD19-depleted stem cell transplant. The CDR3 spells CASSSKGVGQGGQPQHF. CDR3 coding DNA: TGTGCCAGCAGCTCTAAGGGGGTGGGACAGGGTGGGCAGCCCCAGCATTTT.